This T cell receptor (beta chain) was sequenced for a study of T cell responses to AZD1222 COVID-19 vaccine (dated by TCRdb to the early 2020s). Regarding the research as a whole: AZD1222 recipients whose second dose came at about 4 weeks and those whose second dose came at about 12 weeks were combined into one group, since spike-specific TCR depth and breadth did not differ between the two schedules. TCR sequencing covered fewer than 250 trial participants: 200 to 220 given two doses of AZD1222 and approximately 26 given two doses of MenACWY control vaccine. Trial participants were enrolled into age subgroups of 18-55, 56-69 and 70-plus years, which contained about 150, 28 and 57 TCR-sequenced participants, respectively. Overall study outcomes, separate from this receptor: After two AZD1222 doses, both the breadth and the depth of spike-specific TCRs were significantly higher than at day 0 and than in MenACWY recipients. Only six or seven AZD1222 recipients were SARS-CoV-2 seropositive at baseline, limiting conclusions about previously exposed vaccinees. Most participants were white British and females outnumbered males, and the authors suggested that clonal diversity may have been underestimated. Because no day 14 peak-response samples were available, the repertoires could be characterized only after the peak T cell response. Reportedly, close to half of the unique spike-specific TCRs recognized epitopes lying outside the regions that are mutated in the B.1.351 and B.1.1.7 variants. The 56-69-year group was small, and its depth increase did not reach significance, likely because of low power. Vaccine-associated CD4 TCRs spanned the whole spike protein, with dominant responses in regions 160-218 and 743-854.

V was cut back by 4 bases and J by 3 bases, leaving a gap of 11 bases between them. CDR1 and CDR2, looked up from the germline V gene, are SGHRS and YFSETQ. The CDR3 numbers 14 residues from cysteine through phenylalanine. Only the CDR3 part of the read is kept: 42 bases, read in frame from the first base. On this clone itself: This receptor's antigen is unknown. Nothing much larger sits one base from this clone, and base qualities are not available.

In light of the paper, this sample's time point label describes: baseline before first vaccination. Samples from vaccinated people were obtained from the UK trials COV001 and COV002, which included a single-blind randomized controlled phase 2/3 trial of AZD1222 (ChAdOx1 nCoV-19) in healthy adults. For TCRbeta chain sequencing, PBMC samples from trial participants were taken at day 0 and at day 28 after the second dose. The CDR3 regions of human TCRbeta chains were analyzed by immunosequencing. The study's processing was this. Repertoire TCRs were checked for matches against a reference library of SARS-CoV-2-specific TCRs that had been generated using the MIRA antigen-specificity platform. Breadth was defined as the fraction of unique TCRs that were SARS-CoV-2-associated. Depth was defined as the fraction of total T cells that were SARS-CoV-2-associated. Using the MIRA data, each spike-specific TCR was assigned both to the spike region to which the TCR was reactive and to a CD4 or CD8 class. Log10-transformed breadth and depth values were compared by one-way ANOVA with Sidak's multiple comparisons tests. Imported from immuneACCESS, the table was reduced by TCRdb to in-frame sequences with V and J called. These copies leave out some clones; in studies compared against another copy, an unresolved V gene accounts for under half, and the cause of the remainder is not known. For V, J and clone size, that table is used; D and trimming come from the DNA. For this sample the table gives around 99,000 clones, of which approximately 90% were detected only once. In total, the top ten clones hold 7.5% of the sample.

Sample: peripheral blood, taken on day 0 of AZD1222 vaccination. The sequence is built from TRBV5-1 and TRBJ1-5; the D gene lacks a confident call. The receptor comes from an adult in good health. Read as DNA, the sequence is TGCGCCAGCAGCCCGGACGGATACAATCAGCCCCAGCATTTT. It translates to CASSPDGYNQPQHF.